This T cell receptor (beta chain) comes out of a study of T cell repertoires in cytomegalovirus infection. Germline V CDR1 and CDR2: SEHNR, FQNEAQ (reference sequence). The CDR3 contains 17 residues. J gave up 3 bases and V 2 bases, and 9 bases lay outside the gene matches. This clonotype has only a few counts. Its specificity is unknown. TCRdb re-analysed the reads in MiXCR, keeping a single row per CDR3 protein. Seen here are 55,000 to 70,000 distinct CDR3 sequences, 25% to 40% observed once, and the top ten hold around three quarters. Sample: PBMCs, sequenced either directly or after in vitro stimulation (not recorded which). This TCR came from a human donor in good health (CMV status not recorded). Some clones in this sample may be carry-over from other donors' samples. The gene calls are TRBV7-9 and TRBJ2-1; 8 bases align to TRBD2. In DNA form, the CDR3 reads TGTGCCAGCAGCTTAACCACGGGGGGGCCAGGCTACAATGAGCAGTTCTTC. Translation gives CASSLTTGGPGYNEQFF.